This TCR beta chain was obtained from a study of beta chain features in type 1 diabetes. As regards this clone: What it recognizes is unknown.

What was sequenced were expressed TCRB transcripts, since all of the isolated RNA had been reverse transcribed. TCRdb's copy holds only in-frame clones and misses some; the assay was immunoSEQ multiplex PCR. The table records fewer than 900,000 clones, about a sixth of them present only once. CDR1 is SGHDN and CDR2 is FVKESK in the germline V gene. The CDR3 spans 16 residues. V shed 0 bases and J 9 bases; nucleotides not matched to a gene: 7. Study observations and caveats: Insertions were fewer and deletions more numerous at VDJ junctions in type 1 diabetes patients. Naive, central memory and Treg TCRB repertoires seemed to resemble each other more closely in patients than they did in healthy donors.

This sequence was found in a woman aged 18-30 years in good health. V usage is TRBV14 and J usage is TRBJ1-6, with 8 positions matching TRBD1. What was sequenced was naive CD4+ T cells from blood. The CDR3 DNA follows: TGTGCCAGCAGCCAAGACTGGACAGGGAGGAGTTCACCCCTCCACTTT. It encodes CASSQDWTGRSSPLHF.